A selection of T cell receptor beta chains follows, all from one sample in a study of early T cells in non-severe SARS-CoV-2 infection. One entry per CDR3 protein results from TCRdb running MiXCR on the 5' RACE reads. The sample has about 71,000 distinct CDR3 sequences, around an eighth seen once. The material sequenced was whole blood, taken at baseline. The receptors here all came from an adult who was a healthcare worker with PCR-confirmed SARS-CoV-2 infection or an uninfected control (not recorded which). Both conserved end residues are part of each CDR3. The D gene is left open where the match is weak. Only some rows state a clone size, as once, few, many or a class for expanded clones.

V gene,clone size,J gene,D gene,CDR3 DNA,CDR3 protein
TRBV2,-,TRBJ2-2,-,TGTGCCAGCAGTGAAAAAGGGGCCGGGGAGCTGTTTTTT,CASSEKGAGELFF
TRBV18,-,TRBJ2-7,TRBD2,TGTGCCAGCTCACCATCAGCGGGGTACGAGCAGTACTTC,CASSPSAGYEQYF
TRBV7-8,few,TRBJ2-7,-,TGTGCCAGCAGCTTAGCAGGGGCGGGGTCCTACGAGCAGTACTTC,CASSLAGAGSYEQYF
TRBV11-2,-,TRBJ1-5,TRBD1,TGTGCCAGCAGCTTAGTAAGGGGGCCTTCCTCACAGCCCCAGCATTTT,CASSLVRGPSSQPQHF
TRBV7-9,-,TRBJ2-5,-,TGTGCCAGCAGCTTAGGTGTGACAGTCGAGACCCAGTACTTC,CASSLGVTVETQYF
TRBV7-9,few,TRBJ1-2,-,TGTGCCAGCAGCTTTGGATCCAACTATGGCTACACCTTC,CASSFGSNYGYTF
TRBV7-6,few,TRBJ1-1,-,TGTGCCAGCAGCTTGTCTTATGGGGGCACTGAAGCTTTCTTT,CASSLSYGGTEAFF
TRBV4-2,-,TRBJ2-1,-,TGTGCCAGCAGCCAAGCCTACAGAGAGCTCTACAATGAGCAGTTCTTC,CASSQAYRELYNEQFF
TRBV29-1,many,TRBJ2-7,TRBD2,TGCAGCGTTGACCGGGGGGTTGGCGAGCAGTACTTC,CSVDRGVGEQYF
TRBV6-6,few,TRBJ2-2,-,TGTGCCAGCCAATACACAGGGCGAGGGACGTTGGGGGAGCTGTTTTTT,CASQYTGRGTLGELFF
TRBV5-1,-,TRBJ2-3,TRBD1,TGCGCCAGCAGCCAAGGGGGCTGGACAGATACGCAGTATTTT,CASSQGGWTDTQYF
TRBV7-3,-,TRBJ1-6,-,TGTGCCAGCAGCCCTACAGGACAACAAACTTCACCCCTCCACTTT,CASSPTGQQTSPLHF
TRBV6-5,few,TRBJ2-7,-,TGTGCCAGCAGTTACTCGGAGCAGGGCGACTCCTTTTACGAGCAGTACTTC,CASSYSEQGDSFYEQYF
TRBV5-4,many,TRBJ2-2,-,TGTGCCAGCAGCCCCACGGTTGTGGCCACCGGGGAGCTGTTTTTT,CASSPTVVATGELFF
TRBV9,-,TRBJ2-3,-,TGTGCCAGCAGCGACGGGGGTAAACGTCCAGATACGCAGTATTTT,CASSDGGKRPDTQYF
TRBV4-2,-,TRBJ1-1,-,TGTGCCAGCAGCCAAGTTCAGAATGGACCTCTGAACACTGAAGCTTTCTTT,CASSQVQNGPLNTEAFF
TRBV6-2/TRBV6-3,few,TRBJ2-5,TRBD1,TGTGCCAGCAGTCACGACAGGGGCCAAGAGACCCAGTACTTC,CASSHDRGQETQYF
TRBV27,few,TRBJ2-3,-,TGTGCCAGCAGGGGACGGCATGTAGATACGCAGTATTTT,CASRGRHVDTQYF
TRBV28,few,TRBJ1-2,-,TGTGCCAGCAGTTTAAGACAGGAGGGCTACACCTTC,CASSLRQEGYTF
TRBV4-2,many,TRBJ2-7,TRBD1,TGTGCCAGCAGCCACTCCGGGACAGGAAACGAGCAGTACTTC,CASSHSGTGNEQYF
TRBV18,-,TRBJ2-5,-,TGTGCCAGCCAGGGACAAGTCGCACCAGAGACCCAGTACTTC,CASQGQVAPETQYF
TRBV12-3/TRBV12-4,-,TRBJ1-2,-,TGTGCCAGCAGTTCCGACGGGACCCCCTATGGCTACACCTTC,CASSSDGTPYGYTF
TRBV11-2,-,TRBJ1-2,TRBD1,TGTGCCAGCAGCCCCGCCGCAGGGGGCTTGGTCTATGGCTACACCTTC,CASSPAAGGLVYGYTF
TRBV7-2,many,TRBJ2-3,-,TGTGCCAGCAGCTTAGTTGGCCGGACAGATACGCAGTATTTT,CASSLVGRTDTQYF
TRBV20-1,-,TRBJ2-3,-,TGCAGTGCTAGGTCCCTAGCCAGCACAGATACGCAGTATTTT,CSARSLASTDTQYF
TRBV7-8,-,TRBJ1-1,TRBD1,TGTGCCAGCAGGGCGGGACAGTGGGGTGAAGCTTTCTTT,CASRAGQWGEAFF
TRBV18,-,TRBJ2-1,-,TGTGCCAGCTCATCTCCCCCGACTATCTCCTACAATGAGCAGTTCTTC,CASSSPPTISYNEQFF
TRBV7-2,-,TRBJ2-7,-,TGTGCCAGCAGCTCCCCTGGATCCTACGAGCAGTACTTC,CASSSPGSYEQYF
TRBV2,-,TRBJ1-1,-,TGTGCCAGCAGTAGACGACAGGCTTATAACACTGAAGCTTTCTTT,CASSRRQAYNTEAFF
TRBV11-2,-,TRBJ1-6,-,TGTGCCAGCACCCTCCGGTGGGGGGGTAGTGATTCACCCCTCCACTTT,CASTLRWGGSDSPLHF
TRBV7-2,few,TRBJ2-6,-,TGTGCCAGCAGCTTAGGAGGGGTTGGGGCCAACGTCCTGACTTTC,CASSLGGVGANVLTF
TRBV5-6,-,TRBJ2-3,-,TGTGCCAGCAGCTTCGGGGCCGCCGAAGATACGCAGTATTTT,CASSFGAAEDTQYF
TRBV28,-,TRBJ1-1,-,TGTGCCAGCACCGTAGGAGGGATGAACACTGAAGCTTTCTTT,CASTVGGMNTEAFF
TRBV10-3,many,TRBJ2-1,-,TGTGCCATCAGTGAGTCGGTGGATGAGCAGTTCTTC,CAISESVDEQFF
TRBV11-2,-,TRBJ2-2,TRBD1,TGTGCCAGCAGCTTCGGGACAGATAACACCGGGGAGCTGTTTTTT,CASSFGTDNTGELFF
TRBV7-9,many,TRBJ2-7,TRBD1,TGTGCCAGCAGCTCGCTAACAGGGGTCGCCTACGAGCAGTACTTC,CASSSLTGVAYEQYF
TRBV2,-,TRBJ1-2,-,TGTGCCCGCGGGGACCAAAAGGATTCATATGGCTACACCTTC,CARGDQKDSYGYTF
TRBV6-1,many,TRBJ2-3,TRBD2,TGTGCCAGCACGGGACTAGCGGGGGGCAGGGATACGCAGTATTTT,CASTGLAGGRDTQYF
TRBV4-3,many,TRBJ2-3,-,TGCGCCAGCAGCCAAGGCCCGACAGATACGCAGTATTTT,CASSQGPTDTQYF
TRBV28,many,TRBJ2-2,-,TGTGCCAGCAGTTTGATGGTAGGGGCGAACACCGGGGAGCTGTTTTTT,CASSLMVGANTGELFF
TRBV14,once,TRBJ2-3,-,TGTGCCAGCAGCCAATCAAATCTACGCACAGATACGCAGTATTTT,CASSQSNLRTDTQYF
TRBV10-3,many,TRBJ2-3,-,TGTGCCATCAGTGGGGGAGGCGGGGGCGCAGATACGCAGTATTTT,CAISGGGGGADTQYF
TRBV18,few,TRBJ1-2,-,TGTGCCAGCTCACCACAGCGCCAAGATAACTATGGCTACACCTTC,CASSPQRQDNYGYTF
TRBV20-1,few,TRBJ1-6,-,TGCAGTGTCACGATGGGCCGAAGCTCCTATAATTCACCCCTCCACTTT,CSVTMGRSSYNSPLHF
TRBV9,few,TRBJ2-2,-,TGTGCCAGCAGCGTAGTCCTGGGCACCGGGGAGCTGTTTTTT,CASSVVLGTGELFF
TRBV28,once,TRBJ2-6,TRBD1,TGTGCCAGCAACCCGACCGGGACAGCTTTCTCTGGGGCCAACGTCCTGACTTTC,CASNPTGTAFSGANVLTF
TRBV28,few,TRBJ2-7,-,TGTGCCAGCAGCCCCGACAGGTGGGGCTCCTACGAGCAGTACTTC,CASSPDRWGSYEQYF
TRBV27,-,TRBJ2-2,-,TGTGCCAGCAGCCTTTGGGGGTTCGACACCGGGGAGCTGTTTTTT,CASSLWGFDTGELFF
TRBV27,few,TRBJ2-7,TRBD1,TGTGCCAGCAGAAGAGTGGGACAGGGCTACGAGCAGTACTTC,CASRRVGQGYEQYF
TRBV28,few,TRBJ2-5,-,TGTGCCAGGCTCCCTCGGGCAGGGGAAGAGACCCAGTACTTC,CARLPRAGEETQYF
TRBV19,-,TRBJ1-2,-,TGTGCCAGTAGTATCGGGGGATATGACTACACCTTC,CASSIGGYDYTF
TRBV5-4,-,TRBJ1-6,-,TGTGCCAGCAGCGCGGGGGCCGAGGAATCACCCCTCCACTTT,CASSAGAEESPLHF
TRBV10-2,few,TRBJ2-6,-,TGCGCCAGGAGCAGTGGGCCCTCTGGGGCCAACGTCCTGACTTTC,CARSSGPSGANVLTF
TRBV5-4,few,TRBJ2-5,TRBD1,TGTGCCAGCCGAGACAGGGGGCCCCAAGAGACCCAGTACTTC,CASRDRGPQETQYF
TRBV2,-,TRBJ2-1,TRBD2,TGTGCCAGCAGTGTACTAGCGGGGGCTTCCTCCTACAATGAGCAGTTCTTC,CASSVLAGASSYNEQFF